Given below is one T cell receptor beta chain in context. Using immunoSEQ multiplex PCR, the repertoire was profiled, and TCRdb retains in-frame clones only, with some absent. This table has a few hundred thousand clones, nearly 90% appearing once. The study recruited people aged 18 to 89 years across roughly 23 US areas. The source of the sample is a study of blood T cell repertoires in COVID-19. Sequencing input: PBMCs or T cells enriched from blood (not recorded which). The clonotype originates from a woman younger than 30 with acute COVID-19.

The CDR3 spells CAISSGQSSYNSPLHF. The CDR3, as DNA: TGTGCCATCAGTTCGGGACAAAGCTCCTATAATTCACCCCTCCACTTT. This chain joins TRBV10-3 and TRBJ1-6, with D tentatively TRBD1 (6 bases). Germline V gene sequence: CDR1 ENHRY, CDR2 SYGVKD. CDR3 length equals 16 residues. V dropped 5 bases and J dropped 0 bases, with 11 bases sitting between them.